The 31 T cell receptor beta chains given below trace back to one sample, sequenced in a study of cytomegalovirus exposure and HLA in healthy donors. Amplification used 60 Vbeta primers and 13 Jbeta primers. Assay: immunoSEQ multiplex PCR; the TCRdb copy retains only in-frame clones and omits some. The table shows about 160,000 clones, with around 80% occurring only once. Specimen: PBMCs. The receptor set was obtained from a male donor in good health and CMV-seropositive.

This clone was found a few times. V usage is TRBV12-5 and J usage is TRBJ2-5, with 12 bases lining up with TRBD2. CDR1 LGHNT and CDR2 FRNRAP come from the germline V gene. The CDR3 is 17 residues long. The V gene end was trimmed by 4 bases and the J gene end by 0 bases; junction bases not matched to a gene: 6. CDR3 nucleotides: TGTGCTAGTGGTTCACGGACTAGCGGGAAGTACCAAGAGACCCAGTACTTC. The encoded protein is CASGSRTSGKYQETQYF.

This clone showed up just once. This chain links TRBV27 with TRBJ2-1, with a tentative D call TRBD2 (5 bases). Trimming took 1 base from V and 0 from J, leaving 13 bases between them. There are 17 residues in the CDR3. CDR1 is MNHEY and CDR2 is SMNVEV in the germline V gene (reference sequence). The CDR3 nucleotides read TGTGCCAGCAGTTTATGGTCCGGAGGCTACTCCTACAATGAGCAGTTCTTC. Translating it yields CASSLWSGGYSYNEQFF.

The rearrangement uses TRBV12-5 and TRBJ2-5; 9 positions agree with TRBD1. This CDR3 region has 14 residues. Germline values: CDR1 LGHNT, CDR2 FRNRAP. V trimming: 5 bases; J trimming: 2 bases; junction bases outside the gene matches: 3. The CDR3 is CASGEGQGQETQYF. The CDR3 nucleotides read TGTGCTAGTGGTGAGGGACAGGGACAAGAGACCCAGTACTTC. Full variable domain (missing parts from reference TRBV12-5 and TRBJ2-5): DARVTQTPRHKVTEMGQEVTMRCQPILGHNTVFWYRQTMMQGLELLAYFRNRAPLDDSGMPKDRFSAEMPDATLATLKIQPSEPRDSAVYFCASGEGQGQETQYFGPGTRLLVL.

The chain combines TRBV29-1 with TRBJ2-4, with a weak D call TRBD2 (6 bases). Germline lookup yields CDR1 SQVTM and CDR2 ANQGSEA. Trimming shortened V by 7 bases and J by 9 bases, and 19 bases separated the two germline ends. The CDR3 is made up of 13 amino acids. CDR3 in amino acids: CSATPSSVGIQYF. In DNA, the CDR3 is TGCAGCGCCACTCCGTCTAGCGTCGGCATTCAGTACTTC. Drawing the rest from reference TRBV29-1 and TRBJ2-4, the complete variable domain is SAVISQKPSRDICQRGTSLTIQCQVDSQVTMMFWYRQQPGQSLTLIATANQGSEATYESGFVIDKFPISRPNLTFSTLTVSNMSPEDSSIYLCSATPSSVGIQYFGAGTRLSVL.

The rearrangement links TRBV19 to TRBJ1-2; D remains unclear. The V and J ends lost 5 bases and 2 bases respectively, with 12 bases between them. Germline CDR1 and CDR2: LNHDA and SQIVND (reference sequence). The CDR3 loop spans 14 amino acids. The CDR3 spells CASSAARVNYGYTF. The CDR3 nucleotides are TGTGCCAGTAGTGCGGCGCGGGTCAACTATGGCTACACCTTC.

This clone was counted a few times. The chain carries TRBV19 and TRBJ2-7, with TRBD1 identical over 11 bases. The CDR3 has 15 residues. V was pared by 3 bases and J by 3 bases, with 4 bases of the junction left unmatched. In germline, CDR1 is LNHDA, CDR2 SQIVND (reference sequence). As DNA, the CDR3 is TGTGCCAGTAGTATGGGACAGGGGGTTGACTACGAGCAGTACTTC. Its protein product is CASSMGQGVDYEQYF.

The chain couples TRBV5-1 to TRBJ2-3; no clear D. The CDR3 runs 13 residues. The V end lost 0 bases, the J end lost 5 bases, and 7 bases lay between the germline ends. Germline CDR1 and CDR2: SGHRS and YFSETQ. The CDR3 is CASSLAVRDTQYF. As DNA, the CDR3 is TGCGCCAGCAGCTTGGCCGTTCGAGATACGCAGTATTTT.

Comments on this clone: The sample carries other DNA sequences with the same CDR3. The J gene is TRBJ1-1, the V gene TRBV6-5; D is unclear. V was cut by 2 bases and J by 2 bases, with 6 bases left in between. The CDR3 spans 13 residues. Germline-derived CDR1 and CDR2 are MNHEY and SVGAGI. CDR3: CASSYASNTEAFF. CDR3 in DNA: TGTGCCAGCAGTTACGCGTCCAACACTGAAGCTTTCTTT.

The chain joins TRBV5-4 to TRBJ2-1, with 11 bases lining up with TRBD1. Trimming at V came to 3 bases and at J to 2 bases, leaving 1 base not matched to a gene. The V gene's germline CDR1 is SGHNT and CDR2 YYREEE (reference sequence). This CDR3 comprises 15 residues. The CDR3: CASSSGQGAYNEQFF. CDR3 nucleotides: TGTGCCAGCAGCTCGGGACAGGGGGCCTACAATGAGCAGTTCTTC.

This clone was found a few times. V gene TRBV5-1 combines with J gene TRBJ2-2; 9 bases fit TRBD2. The CDR3 is 15 amino acids. The J segment lost 7 bases and the V segment lost 2 bases, leaving 6 bases of the junction unmatched. The germline V gene has CDR1 SGHRS and CDR2 YFSETQ. The DNA for the CDR3 is TGCGCCAGCAGCTTCGTGGCGGGAGGGGACGGGGAGCTGTTTTTT. Its translation is CASSFVAGGDGELFF.

The V and J genes are TRBV6-1 and TRBJ1-6; D unresolved. Germline assignment: CDR1 MNHNS and CDR2 SASEGT. The CDR3 is 10 amino acids. Trimming removed 10 bases at V and 5 bases at J, with 3 bases between. The CDR3: CAIDNSPLHF. CDR3 bases: TGTGCCATCGATAATTCACCCCTCCACTTT.

The V gene is TRBV5-4, the J gene TRBJ2-2, with a possible D match to TRBD2 (5 bases). CDR3 length equals 14 residues. In germline, CDR1 is SGHNT, CDR2 YYREEE (reference sequence). Between the trimmed V and J ends, which lost 1 base and 7 bases, there was a span of 11 bases. The CDR3 DNA reads as TGTGCCAGCAGCTTGCCCCCGGGAAGCGGGGAGCTGTTTTTT. It specifies CASSLPPGSGELFF.

The rearrangement joins TRBV29-1 to TRBJ2-1, with a weak D call TRBD1 (7 bases). Germline assignment: CDR1 SQVTM and CDR2 ANQGSEA. V lost 8 bases, J lost 5 bases, and 19 bases lay in between. The CDR3 contains 14 residues. CDR3: CSIQGGGSDNEQFF. Written as DNA, the CDR3 is TGCAGCATCCAGGGGGGAGGAAGTGACAATGAGCAGTTCTTC.

CDR3 bases: TGTGCCAGCAGCTCTTGGACAGGGGGCGTCGGGGGCTACACCTTC. Translating it yields CASSSWTGGVGGYTF. This chain joins TRBV5-8 and TRBJ1-2; TRBD1 aligns across 11 bases. Germline V lookup: CDR1 SGHTS, CDR2 YDEGEE. CDR3 size: 15 residues. V shed 3 bases, J shed 8 bases, and the junction held 9 bases outside the gene matches.

V gene TRBV5-1 combines with J gene TRBJ2-7; 7 positions agree with TRBD1. Per the germline V gene, CDR1 is SGHRS and CDR2 is YFSETQ. After removal of 3 bases from V and 7 bases from J, the junction contained 7 bases not matched to a gene. The CDR3 is made up of 13 amino acids. CDR3 in amino acids: CASSSDRVWEQYF. CDR3 nucleotides: TGCGCCAGCAGCTCCGACAGGGTGTGGGAGCAGTACTTC.

The chain recombines TRBV4-3 with TRBJ2-5, with 8 bases identical to TRBD2. Judging by the DNA end, TRBJ2-7 fits better; the J call may be wrong. Germline-derived CDR1 and CDR2 are LGHNA and YSLEER. There are 14 residues in the CDR3. The CDR3 here is CASSLGREGYEQYF. The CDR3 nucleotides read TGCGCCAGCAGCCTAGGTCGGGAGGGCTACGAGCAGTACTTC.

The chain uses TRBV5-1 and TRBJ1-4; the D gene is possibly TRBD1 (6 bases). The CDR3 runs 13 residues. Germline loops: CDR1 SGHRS, CDR2 YFSETQ. With 0 bases removed from V and 8 bases from J, the gap between germline ends came to 8 bases. The CDR3 spells CASSLETGEKLFF. The CDR3 bases are TGCGCCAGCAGCTTGGAGACAGGAGAAAAACTGTTTTTT.

V is TRBV2 and J is TRBJ2-3; D is possibly TRBD2 (7 bases). The CDR3 totals 14 residues. The V gene lost 1 base and the J gene lost 8 bases, with 13 bases spanning the gap. The germline V gene has CDR1 SNHLY and CDR2 FYNNEI. This CDR3 is CASSEGGAGATQYF. Here the CDR3 DNA reads TGTGCCAGCAGTGAAGGGGGCGCGGGGGCTACGCAGTATTTT.

J is TRBJ2-7 and V is TRBV5-3; D is perhaps TRBD2 (6 bases). TRBV5-3 has ORF status, its function being uncertain. V was pared by 5 bases and J by 3 bases, with 24 bases between. There are 17 residues in the CDR3. The DNA for the CDR3 is TGTGCCAGAAGTCACCGGAGGGCCCAACCCCCTAACTACGAGCAGTACTTC. Translated, it gives CARSHRRAQPPNYEQYF.

The genes are TRBV5-1 and TRBJ2-2, with 7 bases aligning to TRBD2. J lost 0 bases, V lost 7 bases, and 6 bases had no gene match. The CDR3 totals 15 residues. The germline gives CDR1 SGHRS, CDR2 YFSETQ. The CDR3 loop is CASCLSGTNTGELFF. The DNA for the CDR3 is TGCGCCAGCTGCCTAAGCGGGACGAACACCGGGGAGCTGTTTTTT.

This rearrangement joins TRBV6-1 to TRBJ1-5, with 8 bases that match TRBD1. Germline CDR1 and CDR2: MNHNS and SASEGT. The CDR3 sequence is 15 residues long. The V gene end was trimmed by 2 bases and the J gene end by 9 bases; junction bases not matched to a gene: 9. In DNA form, the CDR3 reads TGTGCCAGCAGTGAACTCGGACAGGGTCAAAGGCCCCAGCATTTT. This translates into CASSELGQGQRPQHF.

The rearrangement links TRBV5-6 to TRBJ2-7; 11 positions agree with TRBD2. The V and J ends lost 3 bases and 3 bases, in that order; junction bases with no gene match: 5. Looked up from germline, CDR1 is SGHDT and CDR2 is YYEEEE. There are 15 residues in the CDR3. As DNA, the CDR3 is TGTGCCAGCAGCTGGGTACTAGCGGGAGTCTACGAGCAGTACTTC. This encodes CASSWVLAGVYEQYF.

The chain is built from TRBV14 and TRBJ2-2; no definite D call. This CDR3 is built from 13 residues. The germline V gene has CDR1 SGHDN and CDR2 FVKESK. Trimming removed 2 bases from V and 7 bases from J, with 8 bases in between. The CDR3, as DNA: TGTGCCAGCAGCCAATGGGCTGACGGGGAGCTGTTTTTT. Amino acid sequence: CASSQWADGELFF.

This chain connects TRBV30 to TRBJ1-2; D is uncertain. The CDR3 is 13 residues long. V gave up 4 bases and J gave up 1 base, with 10 bases separating them. The germline CDR1 and CDR2 sequences are GTSNPN and SVGIG (reference sequence). The CDR3 spells CAWTPGHNYGYTF. In DNA, the CDR3 is TGTGCCTGGACCCCAGGCCATAACTATGGCTACACCTTC.

The chain combines TRBV7-6 with TRBJ2-1, with TRBD2 identical over 9 bases. Germline-derived CDR1 and CDR2 are SGHVS and FNYEAQ. V lost 3 bases and J lost 0; bases outside the gene matches: 15. The CDR3 is made up of 20 amino acids. The CDR3 bases are TGTGCCAGCAGCTTCGGTCCCCGCGGACTAGCGAGAACCTCCTACAATGAGCAGTTCTTC. Protein sequence: CASSFGPRGLARTSYNEQFF.

V usage is TRBV9 and J usage is TRBJ1-4, with a tentative D call TRBD1 (6 bases). Per the germline V gene, CDR1 is SGDLS and CDR2 is YYNGEE. This CDR3 is built from 15 residues. Trimming took 0 bases from V and 4 from J, leaving 10 bases between them. CDR3 protein: CASSVDGRGNEKLFF. Written as DNA, the CDR3 is TGTGCCAGCAGCGTAGATGGCAGGGGTAATGAAAAACTGTTTTTT.

The chain is built from TRBV6-5 and TRBJ1-1; 9 positions agree with TRBD1. This CDR3 spans 15 amino acids. V dropped 2 bases and J dropped 3; count of bases not matched to a gene: 4. The germline CDR1 and CDR2 sequences are MNHEY and SVGAGI. The CDR3: CASSYGGQGHTEAFF. The CDR3 nucleotides read TGTGCCAGCAGTTACGGTGGACAGGGGCACACTGAAGCTTTCTTT.

The J gene is TRBJ2-3, the V gene TRBV7-9; perhaps TRBD2 as D (5 bases). Trimming removed 4 bases from V and 2 bases from J, with 13 bases in between. From germline, CDR1 is SEHNR and CDR2 FQNEAQ (reference sequence). This CDR3 comprises 15 residues. As DNA, the CDR3 is TGTGCCAGCAGCTCCGAGGACTGGATCACAGATACGCAGTATTTT. This encodes CASSSEDWITDTQYF.

The chain is built from TRBV28 and TRBJ1-6, with D possibly matching TRBD1 (5 bases). Deletions cut 8 bases from V and 0 bases from J, with 11 bases between. The CDR3 has 15 amino acids. Germline CDR1 is MDHEN and CDR2 is SYDVKM. Here the CDR3 reads CASGGASSYNSPLHF. The CDR3, as DNA: TGTGCCAGCGGAGGGGCTAGCTCCTATAATTCACCCCTCCACTTT.

As DNA, the CDR3 is TGTGCCAGCAGTCTCGATAATTCACCCCTCCACTTT. It encodes CASSLDNSPLHF. The chain uses TRBV2 and TRBJ1-6; D unresolved. The CDR3 spans 12 residues. The V gene lost 5 bases and the J gene lost 5 bases, with 4 bases spanning the gap. Germline values: CDR1 SNHLY, CDR2 FYNNEI.

The rearrangement links TRBV28 to TRBJ1-1; perhaps TRBD1 as D (6 bases). The germline CDR1 and CDR2 sequences are MDHEN and SYDVKM. The CDR3 spans 15 residues. Deletions cut 3 bases from V and 1 base from J, with 12 bases between. This chain's CDR3 is CASSLYRDSNTEAFF. As DNA, the CDR3 is TGTGCCAGCAGTTTGTACAGGGATTCGAACACTGAAGCTTTCTTT.